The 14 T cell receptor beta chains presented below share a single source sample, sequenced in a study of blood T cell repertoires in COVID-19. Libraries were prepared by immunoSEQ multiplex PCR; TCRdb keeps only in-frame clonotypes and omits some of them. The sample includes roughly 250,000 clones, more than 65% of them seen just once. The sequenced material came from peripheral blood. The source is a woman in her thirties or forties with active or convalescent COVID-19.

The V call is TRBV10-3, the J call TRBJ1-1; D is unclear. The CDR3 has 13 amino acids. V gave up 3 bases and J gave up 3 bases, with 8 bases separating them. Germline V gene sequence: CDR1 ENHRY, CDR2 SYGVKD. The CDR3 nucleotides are TGTGCCATCAGTGATCACCCGGACACTGAAGCTTTCTTT. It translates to CAISDHPDTEAFF.

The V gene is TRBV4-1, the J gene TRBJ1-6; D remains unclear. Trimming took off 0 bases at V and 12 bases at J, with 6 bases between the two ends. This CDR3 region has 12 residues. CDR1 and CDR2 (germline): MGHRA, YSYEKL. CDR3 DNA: TGCGCCAGCAGCCAAGATCGGGGACCCCTCCACTTT. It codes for CASSQDRGPLHF.

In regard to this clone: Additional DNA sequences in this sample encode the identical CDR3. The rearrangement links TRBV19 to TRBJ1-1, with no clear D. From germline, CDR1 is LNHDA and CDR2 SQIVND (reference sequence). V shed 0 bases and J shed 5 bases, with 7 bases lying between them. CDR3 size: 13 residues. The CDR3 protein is CASSIERRTEAFF. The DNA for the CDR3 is TGTGCCAGTAGTATAGAAAGGAGGACTGAAGCTTTCTTT.

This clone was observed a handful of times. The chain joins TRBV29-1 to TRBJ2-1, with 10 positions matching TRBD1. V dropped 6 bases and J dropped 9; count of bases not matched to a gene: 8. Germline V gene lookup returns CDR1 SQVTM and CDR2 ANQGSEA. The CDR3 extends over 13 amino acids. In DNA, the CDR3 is TGCAGCGTCGTGGACAGGGGGTGGGCTGAGCAGTTCTTC. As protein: CSVVDRGWAEQFF.

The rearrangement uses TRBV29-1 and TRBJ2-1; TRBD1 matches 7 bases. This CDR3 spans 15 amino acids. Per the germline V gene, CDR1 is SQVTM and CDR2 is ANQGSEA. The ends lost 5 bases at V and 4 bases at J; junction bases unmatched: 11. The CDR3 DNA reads TGCAGCGTTTTTGGGCAGGGGGTCGGTTACAATGAGCAGTTCTTC. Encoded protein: CSVFGQGVGYNEQFF.

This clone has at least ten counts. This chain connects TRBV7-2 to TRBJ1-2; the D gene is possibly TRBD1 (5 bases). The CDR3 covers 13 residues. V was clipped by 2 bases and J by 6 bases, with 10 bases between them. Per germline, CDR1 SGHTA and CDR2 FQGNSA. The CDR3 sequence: CASSLQGLDGYTF. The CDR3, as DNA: TGTGCCAGCAGCTTACAGGGACTGGATGGCTACACCTTC.

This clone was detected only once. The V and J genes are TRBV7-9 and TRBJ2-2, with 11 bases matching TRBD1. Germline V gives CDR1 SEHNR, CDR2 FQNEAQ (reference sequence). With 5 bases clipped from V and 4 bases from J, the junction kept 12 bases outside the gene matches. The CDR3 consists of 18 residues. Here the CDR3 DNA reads TGTGCCAGCAGCACTGGACAGGGGGCGGGTTCGGGCACCGGGGAGCTGTTTTTT. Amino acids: CASSTGQGAGSGTGELFF.

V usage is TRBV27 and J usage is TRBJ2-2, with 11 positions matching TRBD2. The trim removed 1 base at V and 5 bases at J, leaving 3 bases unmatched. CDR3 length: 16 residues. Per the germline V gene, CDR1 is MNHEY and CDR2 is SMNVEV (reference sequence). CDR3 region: CASSLLRTSGTGELFF. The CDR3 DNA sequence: TGTGCCAGCAGTTTATTGAGGACTAGCGGGACCGGGGAGCTGTTTTTT.

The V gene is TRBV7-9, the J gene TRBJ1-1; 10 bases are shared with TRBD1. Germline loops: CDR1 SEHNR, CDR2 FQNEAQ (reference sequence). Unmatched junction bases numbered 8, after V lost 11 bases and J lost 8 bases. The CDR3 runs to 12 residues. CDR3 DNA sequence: TGTGCCGGGGGACAGGGGATTAACGAAGCTTTCTTT. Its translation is CAGGQGINEAFF.

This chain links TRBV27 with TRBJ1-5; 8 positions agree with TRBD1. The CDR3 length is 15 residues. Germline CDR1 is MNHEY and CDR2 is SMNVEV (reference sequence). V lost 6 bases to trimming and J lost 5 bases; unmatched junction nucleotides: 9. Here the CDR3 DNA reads TGTGCCAGCAGCCGACGCAGGGGGCAGGATCAGCCCCAGCATTTT. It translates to CASSRRRGQDQPQHF.

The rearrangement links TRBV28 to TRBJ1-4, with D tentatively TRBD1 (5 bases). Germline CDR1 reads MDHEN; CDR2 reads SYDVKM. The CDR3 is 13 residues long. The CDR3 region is CKTRGGSGEKLFF. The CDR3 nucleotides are TGTAAGACCCGGGGGGGGAGTGGTGAAAAACTGTTTTTT.

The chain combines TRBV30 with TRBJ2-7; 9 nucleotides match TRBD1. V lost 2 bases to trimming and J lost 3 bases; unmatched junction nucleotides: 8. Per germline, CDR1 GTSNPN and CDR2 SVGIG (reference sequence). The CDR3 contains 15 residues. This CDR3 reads CAWSSPGQGLYEQYF. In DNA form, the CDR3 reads TGTGCCTGGAGTTCTCCGGGACAGGGACTCTACGAGCAGTACTTC.

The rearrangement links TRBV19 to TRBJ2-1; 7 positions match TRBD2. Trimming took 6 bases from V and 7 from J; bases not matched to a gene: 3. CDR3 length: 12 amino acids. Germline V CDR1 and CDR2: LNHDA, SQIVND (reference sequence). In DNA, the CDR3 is TGTGCCAGTAGCCTGGGAGGGAATGAGCAGTTCTTC. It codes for CASSLGGNEQFF.

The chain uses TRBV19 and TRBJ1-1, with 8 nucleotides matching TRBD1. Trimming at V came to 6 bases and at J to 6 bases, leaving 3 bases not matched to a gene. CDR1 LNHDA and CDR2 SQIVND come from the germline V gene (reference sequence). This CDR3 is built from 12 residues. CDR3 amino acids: CASSRGLAEAFF. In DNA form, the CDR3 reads TGTGCCAGTAGCAGGGGGCTGGCTGAAGCTTTCTTT.